The 32 T cell receptor beta chains presented below share a single source sample, sequenced in a study of shared clonotypes between healthy human individuals. Some clones are missing from TCRdb's copy, which holds only in-frame ones; the method was immunoSEQ multiplex PCR. This sample has some 2.3 million clones, with just over 90% found just once. The sequenced sample was naive CD4+ T cells from PBMCs. The subset denotes: CD45RA+ positively selected. These receptors all come from a man aged 18 to 30 in good health. Some clones in this sample may be carry-over from other donors' samples.

This clone has a single count. This rearrangement joins TRBV18 to TRBJ1-3, with unresolved D. CDR1 and CDR2 (germline): KGHSH, LQKENI. Trimming took off 3 bases at V and 3 bases at J, with 0 bases between the two ends. The CDR3 loop spans 11 amino acids. CDR3 nucleotide sequence: TGTGCCAGCTCACCTGGAAACACCATATATTTT. Its translation is CASSPGNTIYF. The full variable domain, with the rest looked up from reference TRBV18 and TRBJ1-3, is NAGVMQNPRHLVRRRGQEARLRCSPMKGHSHVYWYRQLPEEGLKFMVYLQKENIIDESGMPKERFSAEFPKEGPSILRIQQVVRGDSAAYFCASSPGNTIYFGEGSWLTVV.

Here the CDR3 reads CASSPWGNTEAFF. CDR3 in DNA: TGTGCCAGCAGCCCCTGGGGGAACACTGAAGCTTTCTTT. The rearrangement links TRBV7-9 to TRBJ1-1, with D unresolved. V was cut by 5 bases and J by 1 base, with 8 bases left in between. The CDR3 has 13 residues. The germline V gene encodes CDR1 SEHNR and CDR2 FQNEAQ (reference sequence).

The chain couples TRBV5-6 to TRBJ1-5; D unresolved. The ends were cut back, 3 bases at V and 0 bases at J, with 7 bases in the middle. The CDR3 has 14 residues. The germline V gene has CDR1 SGHDT and CDR2 YYEEEE. This CDR3 is CASSSAFSNQPQHF. The CDR3, as DNA: TGTGCCAGCAGCTCGGCTTTTAGCAATCAGCCCCAGCATTTT. Full variable domain (rest looked up from reference TRBV5-6 and TRBJ1-5): DAGVTQSPTHLIKTRGQQVTLRCSPKSGHDTVSWYQQALGQGPQFIFQYYEEEERQRGNFPDRFSGHQFPNYSSELNVNALLLGDSALYLCASSSAFSNQPQHFGDGTRLSIL.

About this clone: Other DNA sequences in this sample translate to the same CDR3. This chain connects TRBV10-3 to TRBJ1-1; the match to TRBD1 covers 9 bases. The CDR3 is 14 amino acids. J gave up 3 bases and V 3 bases, and 2 bases lay outside the gene matches. Germline lookup yields CDR1 ENHRY and CDR2 SYGVKD. The DNA for the CDR3 is TGTGCCATCAGTGAAACAGGGGGCGACACTGAAGCTTTCTTT. It yields the protein CAISETGGDTEAFF.

This clone was seen once. The genes are TRBV5-4 and TRBJ2-1; D is unresolved. Germline CDR1 is SGHNT and CDR2 is YYREEE (reference sequence). V lost 4 bases and J lost 4, with 18 bases in between. The CDR3 length is 16 residues. In DNA form, the CDR3 reads TGTGCCAGCAGCCGCGAGGCCGGGCCACCTTACAATGAGCAGTTCTTC. Protein sequence: CASSREAGPPYNEQFF.

The chain combines TRBV30 with TRBJ1-2; D may be TRBD1 (6 bases). Per germline, CDR1 GTSNPN and CDR2 SVGIG (reference sequence). V was pared by 8 bases and J by 8 bases, with 18 bases between. CDR3 length equals 12 residues. CDR3 sequence (DNA): TGTGCCGGAGGACGGGGGCAGCAGGGCTACACCTTC. Amino acids: CAGGRGQQGYTF.

This chain uses TRBV19 with TRBJ2-1; D is uncertain. Germline V gene data show CDR1 as LNHDA and CDR2 as SQIVND (reference sequence). V was shortened by 2 bases and J by 0 bases, with 8 bases between the two germline ends. There are 15 residues in the CDR3. The CDR3 here is CASSIMSSSYNEQFF. In nucleotides, the CDR3 is TGTGCCAGTAGTATAATGAGTAGCTCCTACAATGAGCAGTTCTTC.

This clone was observed a single time. The sample holds other DNA sequences that translate to the same CDR3. The rearrangement joins TRBV18 to TRBJ1-5, with 7 nucleotides matching TRBD1. The J segment lost 0 bases and the V segment lost 6 bases, leaving 5 bases of the junction unmatched. CDR1 is KGHSH and CDR2 is LQKENI in the germline V gene. This CDR3 is built from 15 residues. CDR3 in DNA: TGTGCCAGCTCCTCCGGACAGGTTAGCAATCAGCCCCAGCATTTT. It codes for CASSSGQVSNQPQHF.

The chain has TRBV5-1 and TRBJ2-7, with 11 bases fitting TRBD2. This CDR3 region has 15 residues. Trimming took 4 bases from V and 2 from J; bases not matched to a gene: 5. Germline loops: CDR1 SGHRS, CDR2 YFSETQ. CDR3 amino acids: CASSPGLAEAYEQYF. CDR3 DNA sequence: TGCGCCAGCAGCCCGGGACTAGCGGAGGCCTACGAGCAGTACTTC.

This clone came up a few times. The same CDR3 also results from other DNA sequences found in this sample. The gene calls are TRBV20-1 and TRBJ2-7; D remains ambiguous. Trimming left V 3 bases short and J 3 bases short, with 6 bases between. CDR3 length: 11 amino acids. The germline gives CDR1 DFQATT, CDR2 SNEGSKA (reference sequence). CDR3 DNA sequence: TGCAGTGCTAGCGGTGGCTACGAGCAGTACTTC. Protein sequence: CSASGGYEQYF.

The V call is TRBV7-9, the J call TRBJ2-7; 9 nucleotides agree with TRBD1. CDR1 and CDR2 (germline): SEHNR, FQNEAQ (reference sequence). The CDR3 covers 15 residues. After removal of 4 bases from V and 5 bases from J, the junction contained 9 bases not matched to a gene. The CDR3 DNA is TGTGCCAGCAGCTACGGGACAGGGATAATAAACGAGCAGTACTTC. It specifies CASSYGTGIINEQYF.

The chain links TRBV7-9 to TRBJ1-4, with D hard to call. CDR3 size: 14 residues. V dropped 1 base and J dropped 5 bases, with 8 bases sitting between them. From germline, CDR1 is SEHNR and CDR2 FQNEAQ (reference sequence). DNA of the CDR3: TGTGCCAGCAGCTTAGAGGGCAGGAATGAAAAACTGTTTTTT. It is translated as CASSLEGRNEKLFF.

Notes on this clone: Other DNA sequences in the sample encode the same CDR3. The rearrangement uses TRBV6-5 and TRBJ2-7; TRBD1 aligns across 10 bases. Per germline, CDR1 MNHEY and CDR2 SVGAGI. J lost 4 bases, V lost 6 bases, and 6 bases had no gene match. This CDR3 has 14 residues. For the CDR3, the DNA is TGTGCCAGCAGCTACAGGGGACAGGGGTACGAGCAGTACTTC. It specifies CASSYRGQGYEQYF.

The chain uses TRBV18 and TRBJ2-7; TRBD1 agrees at 10 bases. Trimming removed 6 bases from V and 6 bases from J; junction bases left unmatched: 5. Germline V CDR1 and CDR2: KGHSH, LQKENI. The CDR3 runs 13 residues. The CDR3 loop is CASSPGTGVEQYF. The CDR3 DNA reads TGTGCCAGCTCCCCGGGGACAGGGGTCGAGCAGTACTTC.

The chain couples TRBV7-9 to TRBJ1-6; 11 bases match TRBD1. Germline CDR1 reads SEHNR; CDR2 reads FQNEAQ (reference sequence). This CDR3 has 16 residues. V shed 5 bases, J shed 11 bases, and the junction held 11 bases outside the gene matches. DNA of the CDR3: TGTGCCAGCAGCGCCGGGACAGGGGGGTTGAGTACACCCCTCCACTTT. Translating it yields CASSAGTGGLSTPLHF.

The chain joins TRBV15 to TRBJ2-7, with unresolved D. This CDR3 has 18 amino acids. Germline V lookup: CDR1 LNHNV, CDR2 YYDKDF (reference sequence). The V end lost 2 bases, the J end lost 3 bases, and 23 bases lay between the germline ends. CDR3 region: CATSRPPDGASSFYEQYF. The DNA for the CDR3 is TGTGCCACCAGCAGACCGCCGGACGGAGCGTCCTCCTTCTACGAGCAGTACTTC.

The J gene is TRBJ1-1, the V gene TRBV5-8; D not resolved. The V gene lost 6 bases and the J gene lost 10 bases, with 16 bases spanning the gap. The CDR3 contains 12 residues. The germline CDR1 and CDR2 sequences are SGHTS and YDEGEE. CDR3 loop: CASKAAAGGAFF. The CDR3 DNA is TGTGCCAGCAAAGCAGCCGCGGGCGGAGCTTTCTTT.

This sequence joins TRBV5-6 and TRBJ1-1, with 9 bases aligning to TRBD1. CDR3 size: 16 residues. The germline CDR1 and CDR2 sequences are SGHDT and YYEEEE. V shed 5 bases and J 10 bases; nucleotides not matched to a gene: 18. CDR3 region: CASSHNRDRDQLGAFF. DNA of the CDR3: TGTGCCAGCAGTCACAACCGGGACAGGGACCAGTTAGGAGCTTTCTTT. The full variable domain, in which reference TRBV5-6 and TRBJ1-1 provide the parts outside the CDR3, is DAGVTQSPTHLIKTRGQQVTLRCSPKSGHDTVSWYQQALGQGPQFIFQYYEEEERQRGNFPDRFSGHQFPNYSSELNVNALLLGDSALYLCASSHNRDRDQLGAFFGQGTRLTVV.

CDR3 coding DNA: TGTGCCAGCAGTGGCAGTATCAGCACAGATACGCAGTATTTT. It yields the protein CASSGSISTDTQYF. The rearrangement joins TRBV25-1 to TRBJ2-3, with no clear D. The CDR3 totals 14 residues. Trimming left V 4 bases short and J 0 bases short, with 8 bases between. Germline V lookup: CDR1 MGHDK, CDR2 SYGVNS.

The genes are TRBV5-1 and TRBJ1-5, with D possibly TRBD1 on 5 matching bases. From germline, CDR1 is SGHRS and CDR2 YFSETQ. Trimming pared 0 bases from V and 1 base from J, leaving 11 bases between. There are 16 residues in the CDR3. The CDR3 sequence is CASSLGEAGSNQPQHF. CDR3 coding DNA: TGCGCCAGCAGCTTGGGGGAGGCAGGGAGCAATCAGCCCCAGCATTTT.

The J gene is TRBJ1-2, the V gene TRBV5-1; D is perhaps TRBD1 (5 bases). The CDR3 runs to 13 residues. Germline assignment: CDR1 SGHRS and CDR2 YFSETQ. The germline V and J ends were trimmed by 0 bases and 10 bases, with 13 bases remaining between them. The CDR3 bases are TGCGCCAGCAGCTTGGGACAGAACAATGCCTACACCTTC. It specifies CASSLGQNNAYTF. Full variable domain (remainder filled in from reference TRBV5-1 and TRBJ1-2): KAGVTQTPRYLIKTRGQQVTLSCSPISGHRSVSWYQQTPGQGLQFLFEYFSETQRNKGNFPGRFSGRQFSNSRSEMNVSTLELGDSALYLCASSLGQNNAYTFGSGTRLTVV.

V is TRBV21-1 and J is TRBJ2-7; TRBD2, the table's D call, lacks a check against the DNA. TRBV21-1 counts as a pseudogene. This CDR3 is 20 amino acids long. In nucleotides, the CDR3 is TGTGCCAGCAGCAAATTAACTATCGATAGGCGGGAGGAGCCCTCCTACGAGCAGTACTTC. Translated: CASSKLTIDRREEPSYEQYF.

The rearrangement links TRBV28 to TRBJ2-6; no clear D gene. With 7 bases removed from V and 0 bases from J, the gap between germline ends came to 10 bases. Germline assignment: CDR1 MDHEN and CDR2 SYDVKM. The CDR3 consists of 15 residues. This chain's CDR3 is CASTPGFSGANVLTF. The CDR3 DNA reads TGTGCCAGCACCCCAGGATTCTCTGGGGCCAACGTCCTGACTTTC. Combining the CDR3 with reference TRBV28 and TRBJ2-6 gives the whole variable domain DVKVTQSSRYLVKRTGEKVFLECVQDMDHENMFWYRQDPGLGLRLIYFSYDVKMKEKGDIPEGYSVSREKKERFSLILESASTNQTSMYLCASTPGFSGANVLTFGAGSRLTVL.

This clone was observed a handful of times. Within the sample, other DNA sequences also encode this same CDR3. The V gene is TRBV6-5, the J gene TRBJ1-3; D may be TRBD1 (5 bases). V was cut by 2 bases and J by 0 bases, with 5 bases left in between. The germline CDR1 and CDR2 sequences are MNHEY and SVGAGI. The CDR3 consists of 14 residues. CDR3 residues: CASSYDSSGNTIYF. CDR3 coding DNA: TGTGCCAGCAGTTACGACAGCTCTGGAAACACCATATATTTT.

The CDR3 spells CASTGNTEAFF. CDR3 bases: TGTGCCAGCACCGGGAACACTGAAGCTTTCTTT. This sequence joins TRBV21-1 and TRBJ1-1. TRBV21-1 is tagged as a pseudogene. The CDR3 totals 11 residues.

The genes are TRBV9 and TRBJ2-2; TRBD2 matches at 7 bases. V gave up 7 bases and J gave up 1 base; unmatched junction bases: 4. The CDR3 is made up of 14 amino acids. CDR1 SGDLS and CDR2 YYNGEE come from the germline V gene. CDR3 sequence (DNA): TGTGCCAGCGCCCCGGGGGGGAACACCGGGGAGCTGTTTTTT. Translation: CASAPGGNTGELFF.

Here the CDR3 reads CASSRSRNNEQFF. The DNA of the CDR3 is TGTGCCAGTAGTAGGTCCAGGAACAATGAGCAGTTCTTC. The genes are TRBV19 and TRBJ2-1; D not certain. CDR1 and CDR2 (germline): LNHDA, SQIVND (reference sequence). This CDR3 spans 13 amino acids. V was cut by 4 bases and J by 5 bases, with 9 bases left in between.

This chain links TRBV28 with TRBJ2-4, with 11 nucleotides matching TRBD1. The CDR3 totals 16 residues. Germline V gene lookup returns CDR1 MDHEN and CDR2 SYDVKM. The V gene end was trimmed by 5 bases and the J gene end by 9 bases; junction bases not matched to a gene: 12. In nucleotides, the CDR3 is TGTGCCAGCAGTCCCTGGACAGGGGGCGAGGAACCCATTCAGTACTTC. It codes for CASSPWTGGEEPIQYF. Full variable domain (missing parts from reference TRBV28 and TRBJ2-4): DVKVTQSSRYLVKRTGEKVFLECVQDMDHENMFWYRQDPGLGLRLIYFSYDVKMKEKGDIPEGYSVSREKKERFSLILESASTNQTSMYLCASSPWTGGEEPIQYFGAGTRLSVL.

The chain joins TRBV5-1 to TRBJ2-1; a possible D gene is TRBD2 (6 bases). V was clipped by 4 bases and J by 6 bases, with 23 bases between them. The germline V gene has CDR1 SGHRS and CDR2 YFSETQ. The CDR3 loop spans 17 amino acids. The CDR3 coding sequence is TGCGCCAGCAGCCGGCGGGTGAGGGGCTTGGGAGGCAATGAGCAGTTCTTC. Its translation: CASSRRVRGLGGNEQFF. The variable domain in full, completed from reference TRBV5-1 and TRBJ2-1, reads KAGVTQTPRYLIKTRGQQVTLSCSPISGHRSVSWYQQTPGQGLQFLFEYFSETQRNKGNFPGRFSGRQFSNSRSEMNVSTLELGDSALYLCASSRRVRGLGGNEQFFGPGTRLTVL.

The rearrangement uses TRBV19 and TRBJ2-7; 12 bases fit TRBD2. The germline CDR1 and CDR2 sequences are LNHDA and SQIVND (reference sequence). Trimming at V came to 8 bases and at J to 7 bases, leaving 9 bases not matched to a gene. The CDR3 covers 14 residues. CDR3 nucleotide sequence: TGTGCCAGTCGGACTAGCGGGGCTGCATCAGAGCAGTACTTC. This translates into CASRTSGAASEQYF.

The rearrangement uses TRBV5-1 and TRBJ2-2, with D unclear. The V gene lost 3 bases and the J gene lost 6 bases, with 12 bases spanning the gap. In germline, CDR1 is SGHRS, CDR2 YFSETQ. The CDR3 consists of 14 residues. The CDR3 reads CASSSESFAGELFF. DNA for the CDR3: TGCGCCAGCAGCTCGGAGAGTTTCGCCGGGGAGCTGTTTTTT.

In this sample, this clone turned up once. The genes are TRBV28 and TRBJ1-2; a possible D gene is TRBD1 (6 bases). Between the trimmed V and J ends, which lost 3 bases and 2 bases, there was a span of 13 bases. The CDR3 runs 15 residues. Germline lookup yields CDR1 MDHEN and CDR2 SYDVKM. CDR3 nucleotide sequence: TGTGCCAGCAGTTTGACAGGCGGATCCAACTATGGCTACACCTTC. Translating gives CASSLTGGSNYGYTF.